This T cell receptor (beta chain) emerged from a study of T cells expressing NK-cell markers. Study-wide context: The TCR beta repertoires were obtained from sorted CD3+CD56+NKG2C+, CD3+CD56+NKG2C- and CD3+CD56-NKG2C+ T cells.

The V gene's germline CDR1 is SGHVS and CDR2 FNYEAQ. The length of the CDR3 is 20 residues. General observations from the study: These clonotypes, the leaders elsewhere, also led the CD3+CD56-NKG2C+ fraction in four donors. In six donors, dominant NKG2C+ clonotypes were roughly 1.0-7.0% of CD8+ T cells.

Points on this clonotype: Its antigen is not identified.

UMI-tagged 5'RACE template switching yielded the TCR beta cDNA. TCRdb re-analyzed the 5' RACE reads; it lists each CDR3 protein once, without DNA. Its table records over 150,000 distinct CDR3 sequences. V usage is TRBV7-6 and J usage is TRBJ2-1; the D gene TCRdb calls, TRBD1, cannot be checked with no DNA. Sequenced: blood T cells: a sorted CD56 or NKG2C T cell subset, CD4+ or CD8+ T cells, or bulk PBMC T cells (not recorded which). This receptor was taken from a woman aged 45 to 65 in good health. CDR3: CASSSRDWGGGRASYNEQFF.